This TCR beta chain derives from a study of molecular identifiers for immune sequencing clone quantification. About this clonotype: A junction end diverges from the germline sequence, so it may reflect a read error.

TCRdb independently ran MiXCR on the PCR reads; one entry per CDR3 protein. This sample has a few hundred thousand distinct CDR3 sequences, with around 23% found just once. Germline V lookup: CDR1 LNHDA, CDR2 SQIVND (reference sequence). The CDR3 extends over 14 amino acids. What was sequenced was naive CD8+ T cells from blood, with Jurkat cell RNA spiked in. Specified subset: FACS-sorted CD8+CD4-CCR7+CD45RA+ naive T cells. The source of this sequence is a human donor in good health. Some libraries in this study had Jurkat cell RNA spiked in. The V and J genes are TRBV19 and TRBJ2-7, with D possibly matching TRBD2 (5 bases). As DNA, the CDR3 is TGTGCCAGTAGTTACCGGGGTGCTTCCTGCGAGCAGTACTTC. Amino acid sequence: CASSYRGASCEQYF.